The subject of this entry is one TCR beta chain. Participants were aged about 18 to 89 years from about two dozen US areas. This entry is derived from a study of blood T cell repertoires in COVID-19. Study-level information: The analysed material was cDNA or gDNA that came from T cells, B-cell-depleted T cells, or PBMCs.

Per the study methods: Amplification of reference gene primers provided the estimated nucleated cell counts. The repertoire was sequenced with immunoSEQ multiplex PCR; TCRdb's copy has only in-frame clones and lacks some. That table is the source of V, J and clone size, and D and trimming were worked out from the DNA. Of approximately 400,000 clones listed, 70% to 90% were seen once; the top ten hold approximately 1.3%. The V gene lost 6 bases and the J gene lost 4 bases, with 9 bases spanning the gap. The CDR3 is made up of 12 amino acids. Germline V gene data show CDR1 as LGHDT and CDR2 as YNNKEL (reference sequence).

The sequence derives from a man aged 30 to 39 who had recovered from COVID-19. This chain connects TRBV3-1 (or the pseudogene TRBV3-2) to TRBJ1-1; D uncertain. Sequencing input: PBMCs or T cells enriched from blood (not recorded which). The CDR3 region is CASRGGSTEAFF. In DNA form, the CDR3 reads TGTGCCAGCAGGGGAGGGAGCACTGAAGCTTTCTTT.